Below are 20 T cell receptor beta chains sequenced from a single sample in a study of cytomegalovirus exposure and HLA in healthy donors. The repertoire was sequenced with immunoSEQ multiplex PCR; TCRdb's copy has only in-frame clones and lacks some. Seen here are about 360,000 clones, roughly 90% observed once, and the top ten hold roughly 0.75%. The source material was PBMCs. Source of these receptors: a young woman in good health and CMV-seronegative.

This rearrangement joins TRBV6-6 to TRBJ1-2; D is possibly TRBD1 (5 bases). CDR3 size: 15 residues. Looked up from germline, CDR1 is MNHNY and CDR2 is SVGAGI (reference sequence). Trimming took 8 bases from V and 0 from J, leaving 16 bases between them. The chain's CDR3 is CASRVTGITNYGYTF. CDR3 coding DNA: TGTGCCAGCCGTGTTACAGGAATCACTAACTATGGCTACACCTTC.

The V and J genes are TRBV4-1 and TRBJ1-5; D is uncertain. V lost 0 bases and J lost 4, with 16 bases in between. CDR1 is MGHRA and CDR2 is YSYEKL in the germline V gene. CDR3 length: 17 amino acids. CDR3 in DNA: TGCGCCAGCAGCCAAGATTCGGGAAGGCTACGGAATCAGCCCCAGCATTTT. Its translation is CASSQDSGRLRNQPQHF.

The V gene is TRBV27, the J gene TRBJ2-3; 7 bases match TRBD2. The V segment lost 4 bases and the J segment 1 base; nucleotides outside the gene matches: 14. This CDR3 is built from 18 residues. Germline lookup yields CDR1 MNHEY and CDR2 SMNVEV (reference sequence). The chain's CDR3 is CASSSSGRRRTGTDTQYF. DNA of the CDR3: TGTGCCAGCAGTTCCTCCGGGAGGCGAAGGACTGGCACAGATACGCAGTATTTT.

V gene TRBV4-1 combines with J gene TRBJ1-2, with 12 bases aligning to TRBD1. The CDR3 totals 16 residues. CDR1 MGHRA and CDR2 YSYEKL come from the germline V gene. V was clipped by 4 bases and J by 1 base; unmatched bases: 4. The CDR3 loop reads CASSRGTGGVNYGYTF. For the CDR3, the DNA is TGCGCCAGCAGCCGGGGGACAGGGGGCGTTAACTATGGCTACACCTTC.

CDR3 coding DNA: TGTGCCAGCAGTCCCCCTACTAGCGATACCCCCAGAAATTACTACGAGCAGTACTTC. This codes for CASSPPTSDTPRNYYEQYF. The rearrangement links TRBV2 to TRBJ2-7, with TRBD2 identical over 7 bases. CDR1 is SNHLY and CDR2 is FYNNEI in the germline V gene. V was pared by 5 bases and J by 3 bases, with 22 bases of the junction left unmatched. The length of the CDR3 is 19 residues.

The gene calls are TRBV7-9 and TRBJ2-5, with D unresolved. Germline CDR1 SEHNR, CDR2 FQNEAQ (reference sequence). There are 16 residues in the CDR3. Trimming removed 1 base at V and 0 bases at J, with 12 bases between. The CDR3 spells CASSLGQDLYQETQYF. In nucleotides, the CDR3 is TGTGCCAGCAGCTTAGGGCAGGATCTGTACCAAGAGACCCAGTACTTC.

A single count supports this clone. The chain carries TRBV4-1 and TRBJ2-3, with D unclear. The CDR3 length is 15 residues. Germline lookup yields CDR1 MGHRA and CDR2 YSYEKL. The ends were cut back, 0 bases at V and 9 bases at J, with 16 bases in the middle. CDR3: CASSQDILLRTTQYF. The CDR3 bases are TGCGCCAGCAGCCAAGACATTCTTTTGAGAACCACGCAGTATTTT.

CDR3: CASSPQGAGSEQFF. CDR3 nucleotides: TGTGCCAGCTCACCACAGGGGGCAGGTAGTGAGCAGTTCTTC. The chain combines TRBV18 with TRBJ2-1; 7 positions match TRBD1. There are 14 residues in the CDR3. The ends lost 1 base at V and 9 bases at J; junction bases unmatched: 6. CDR1 KGHSH and CDR2 LQKENI come from the germline V gene.

This clone was found many times. The chain joins TRBV27 to TRBJ2-3, with D uncertain. The germline V gene has CDR1 MNHEY and CDR2 SMNVEV (reference sequence). Trimming left V 0 bases short and J 1 base short, with 11 bases between. The CDR3 spans 16 residues. The CDR3 spells CASSLSLGGRTDTQYF. CDR3 sequence (DNA): TGTGCCAGCAGTTTATCTCTCGGTGGGCGCACAGATACGCAGTATTTT.

The CDR3 loop reads CAWSVGTGLTGELFF. CDR3 sequence (DNA): TGTGCCTGGAGTGTAGGGACAGGGCTCACCGGGGAGCTGTTTTTT. This chain links TRBV30 with TRBJ2-2, with TRBD1 matching over 9 bases. CDR3 length: 15 residues. Germline CDR1 is GTSNPN and CDR2 is SVGIG (reference sequence). V was pared by 0 bases and J by 4 bases, with 3 bases of the junction left unmatched.

The CDR3 protein is CSTTGTGYTGELFF. The CDR3, as DNA: TGCAGCACCACCGGGACAGGGTACACCGGGGAGCTGTTTTTT. The rearrangement joins TRBV29-1 to TRBJ2-2, with TRBD1 identical over 9 bases. This CDR3 is built from 14 residues. Germline lookup yields CDR1 SQVTM and CDR2 ANQGSEA. Trimming at V came to 8 bases and at J to 3 bases, leaving 7 bases not matched to a gene.

The chain has TRBV7-9 and TRBJ2-7; possible D gene TRBD1, 7 bases. Germline V gene sequence: CDR1 SEHNR, CDR2 FQNEAQ (reference sequence). The V and J ends lost 4 bases and 3 bases respectively, with 19 bases between them. The CDR3 covers 16 residues. The CDR3 here is CASSSMRGRRVYEQYF. CDR3 coding DNA: TGTGCCAGCAGCTCCATGAGGGGGCGGAGGGTCTACGAGCAGTACTTC. Complete variable domain (other parts from reference TRBV7-9 and TRBJ2-7): DTGVSQNPRHKITKRGQNVTFRCDPISEHNRLYWYRQTLGQGPEFLTYFQNEAQLEKSRLLSDRFSAERPKGSFSTLEIQRTEQGDSAMYLCASSSMRGRRVYEQYFGPGTRLTVT.

This clone has a handful of counts. Other DNA sequences in the same sample also yield this CDR3. The V gene is TRBV9, the J gene TRBJ2-5; D is undetermined. CDR1 and CDR2 (germline): SGDLS, YYNGEE. CDR3 size: 13 residues. Deletions cut 0 bases from V and 1 base from J, with 4 bases between. CDR3 DNA sequence: TGTGCCAGCAGCGTAGCTTCCCAAGAGACCCAGTACTTC. Translating it yields CASSVASQETQYF.

The chain links TRBV7-6 to TRBJ2-6, with 7 bases that match TRBD1. Germline V gives CDR1 SGHVS, CDR2 FNYEAQ. The V and J ends lost 4 bases and 0 bases, in that order; junction bases with no gene match: 6. The CDR3 is 17 amino acids. The CDR3, as DNA: TGTGCCAGCAGCTCGGACAGGATCAGCTCTGGGGCCAACGTCCTGACTTTC. As protein: CASSSDRISSGANVLTF.

This clone was observed a few times. The chain uses TRBV19 and TRBJ1-5; 8 bases match TRBD1. J gave up 6 bases and V 9 bases, and 7 bases lay outside the gene matches. Germline V gene sequence: CDR1 LNHDA, CDR2 SQIVND (reference sequence). CDR3 length: 13 residues. The DNA of the CDR3 is TGTGCCAGGGACAGGGCCGCAGGTCAGCCCCAGCATTTT. Its protein product is CARDRAAGQPQHF.

The V gene is TRBV7-6, the J gene TRBJ2-7, with D tentatively TRBD2 (6 bases). From germline, CDR1 is SGHVS and CDR2 FNYEAQ. This CDR3 has 13 residues. Trimming cost V 3 bases and J 5 bases, with 11 bases left between them. The CDR3 is CASSLEGPHEQYF. CDR3 DNA: TGTGCCAGCAGCTTGGAGGGGCCACACGAGCAGTACTTC.

This chain uses TRBV14 with TRBJ2-2; D ambiguous. This CDR3 is built from 14 residues. V was cut by 6 bases and J by 4 bases, with 12 bases left in between. In germline, CDR1 is SGHDN, CDR2 FVKESK. CDR3 sequence reads: CASSLSVTTGELFF. In DNA form, the CDR3 reads TGTGCCAGCAGTCTTAGTGTTACCACCGGGGAGCTGTTTTTT.

The chain combines TRBV7-9 with TRBJ1-6, with D possibly TRBD1 on 5 matching bases. The V gene lost 1 base and the J gene lost 7 bases, with 8 bases spanning the gap. In germline, CDR1 is SEHNR, CDR2 FQNEAQ (reference sequence). The CDR3 is made up of 14 amino acids. CDR3 DNA sequence: TGTGCCAGCAGCTTAGGAGACAGAAATTCACCCCTCCACTTT. This sequence encodes CASSLGDRNSPLHF.

CDR3 amino acids: CASSLREWDNEQFF. The CDR3 nucleotides are TGTGCCAGCAGTTTGAGGGAGTGGGACAATGAGCAGTTCTTC. The chain joins TRBV27 to TRBJ2-1; weak D call: TRBD2 (5 bases). Trimming cost V 3 bases and J 5 bases, with 11 bases left between them. The CDR3 has 14 residues. The V gene's germline CDR1 is MNHEY and CDR2 SMNVEV (reference sequence).

This chain links TRBV30 with TRBJ1-2; 10 positions agree with TRBD1. The V gene's germline CDR1 is GTSNPN and CDR2 SVGIG (reference sequence). The ends lost 3 bases at V and 4 bases at J; junction bases unmatched: 8. CDR3 size: 15 residues. This CDR3 reads CAWRPGTGVSYGYTF. For the CDR3, the DNA is TGTGCCTGGAGACCCGGGACAGGGGTGAGCTATGGCTACACCTTC.